This TCR beta chain was recovered during a study of blood T cell repertoires in COVID-19. About the research overall: COVID-19 samples collected from the United States, Italy and Spain covered acute and convalescent phases. PBMCs, B-cell-depleted T cells, or T cells were the source of the cDNA or gDNA that made up the material.

Sequenced by immunoSEQ multiplex PCR; TCRdb stores in-frame clones only, minus some. The profile shows about 280,000 clones, around nine tenths of them singletons. Residents of about two dozen US areas, aged roughly 18 to 89 years, made up the participants. Assignment of participants to cohorts was predicated upon participant-reported clinical history. This CDR3 is built from 14 residues. CDR1 and CDR2 from the germline V gene are LGHDT and YNNKEL (reference sequence). V was pared by 2 bases and J by 8 bases, with 12 bases between. This clone has only one observation. The TCR originated in a woman aged 55-70 years who had recovered from COVID-19. This chain joins TRBV3-1 (or the pseudogene TRBV3-2) and TRBJ1-4; the D gene is possibly TRBD1 (6 bases). The specimen was PBMCs or T cells enriched from blood (not recorded which). CDR3 in amino acids: CASSQRGAGEKLFF. CDR3 in DNA: TGTGCCAGCAGCCAACGGGGGGCAGGAGAAAAACTGTTTTTT.